This TCR beta chain was identified in a study of T cells in Graves' hyperthyroidism and ophthalmopathy. Findings and limits, study-wide: Among clonotypes expanded in thyroid above 0.001, most were also found in blood.

Researchers took RNA transcripts and amplified the TCR beta CDR3 regions from them. HTBI primers were the set used in a first-round RT-PCR of the TCR CDR3. TCRdb re-derived calls from the multiplex PCR reads in MiXCR, one entry per CDR3 protein. The data contain some 420,000 distinct CDR3 sequences, roughly 15% of them seen just once; the ten biggest clones take up 5% to 6%. In regard to this clonotype: Its specificity is not known.

With a duration under 2 months, the hyperthyroidism was newly diagnosed in patients aged 18 to 65. PBMCs were collected from an approximately 9 ml volume of fresh peripheral blood. Germline lookup yields CDR1 MNHEY and CDR2 SMNVEV (reference sequence). V shed 8 bases and J shed 5 bases, with 24 bases lying between them. This CDR3 spans 16 amino acids. The sample taken for sequencing was blood. This receptor was taken from a woman under 30 with Graves' hyperthyroidism. The chain carries TRBV27 and TRBJ1-1, with no clear D. The CDR3 here is CASHYPPLFGATEAFF. The CDR3 DNA reads as TGTGCCAGCCATTATCCCCCGCTGTTCGGCGCGACTGAAGCTTTCTTT.